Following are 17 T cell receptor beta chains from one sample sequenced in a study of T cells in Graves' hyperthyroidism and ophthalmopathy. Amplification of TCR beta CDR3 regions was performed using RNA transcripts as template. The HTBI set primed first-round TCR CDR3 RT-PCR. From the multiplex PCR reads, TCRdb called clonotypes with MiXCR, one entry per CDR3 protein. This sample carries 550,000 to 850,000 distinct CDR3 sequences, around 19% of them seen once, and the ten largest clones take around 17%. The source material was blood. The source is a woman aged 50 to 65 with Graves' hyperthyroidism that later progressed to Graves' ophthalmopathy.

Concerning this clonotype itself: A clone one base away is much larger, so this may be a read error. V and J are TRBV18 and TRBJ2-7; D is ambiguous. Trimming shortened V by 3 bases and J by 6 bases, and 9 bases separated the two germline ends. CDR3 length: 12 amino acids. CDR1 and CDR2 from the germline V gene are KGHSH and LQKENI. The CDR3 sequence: CASSPRPPEQYF. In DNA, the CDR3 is TGTGCCAGCTCACCCCGACCCCCCGAGCAGTACTTC. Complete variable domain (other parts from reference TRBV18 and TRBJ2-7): NAGVMQNPRHLVRRRGQEARLRCSPMKGHSHVYWYRQLPEEGLKFMVYLQKENIIDESGMPKERFSAEFPKEGPSILRIQQVVRGDSAAYFCASSPRPPEQYFGPGTRLTVT.

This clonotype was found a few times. This chain's CDR3 is CSARGIYGYTF. CDR3 DNA: TGCAGTGCTCGCGGGATCTATGGCTACACCTTC. The chain couples TRBV20-1 to TRBJ1-2; D is unresolved. The CDR3 runs 11 residues. Trimming shortened V by 5 bases and J by 4 bases, and 8 bases separated the two germline ends. Germline CDR1 reads DFQATT; CDR2 reads SNEGSKA (reference sequence).

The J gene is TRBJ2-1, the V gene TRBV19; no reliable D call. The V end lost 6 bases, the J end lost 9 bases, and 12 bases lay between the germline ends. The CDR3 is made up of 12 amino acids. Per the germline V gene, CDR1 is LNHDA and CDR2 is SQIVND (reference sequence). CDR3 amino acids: CASSPSQSEQFF. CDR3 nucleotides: TGTGCCAGTAGCCCATCGCAGAGTGAGCAGTTCTTC.

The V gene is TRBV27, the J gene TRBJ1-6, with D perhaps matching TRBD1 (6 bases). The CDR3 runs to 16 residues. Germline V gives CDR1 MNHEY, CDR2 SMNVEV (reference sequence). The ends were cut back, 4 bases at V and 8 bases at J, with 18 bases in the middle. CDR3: CASSYRTVDWDSPLHF. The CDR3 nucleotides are TGTGCCAGCAGTTATCGGACAGTCGATTGGGATTCACCCCTCCACTTT.

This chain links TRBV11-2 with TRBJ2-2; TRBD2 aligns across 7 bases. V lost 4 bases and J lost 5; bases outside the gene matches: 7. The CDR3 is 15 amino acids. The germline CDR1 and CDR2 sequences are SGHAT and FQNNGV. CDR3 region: CASSWGAGRTGELFF. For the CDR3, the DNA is TGTGCCAGCAGCTGGGGAGCGGGGAGAACCGGGGAGCTGTTTTTT.

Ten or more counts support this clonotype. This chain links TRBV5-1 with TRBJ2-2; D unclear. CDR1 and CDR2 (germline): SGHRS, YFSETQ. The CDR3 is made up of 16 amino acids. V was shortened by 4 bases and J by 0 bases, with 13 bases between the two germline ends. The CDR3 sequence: CASSPAWASNTGELFF. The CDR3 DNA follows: TGCGCCAGCAGCCCGGCTTGGGCGTCGAACACCGGGGAGCTGTTTTTT.

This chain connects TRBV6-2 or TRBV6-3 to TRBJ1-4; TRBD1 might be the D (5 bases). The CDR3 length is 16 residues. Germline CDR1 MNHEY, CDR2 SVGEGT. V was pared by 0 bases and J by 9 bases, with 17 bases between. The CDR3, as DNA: TGTGCCAGCAGTTACTCCCTGGGGGAGGGGCGGAAAAAACTGTTTTTT. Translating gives CASSYSLGEGRKKLFF.

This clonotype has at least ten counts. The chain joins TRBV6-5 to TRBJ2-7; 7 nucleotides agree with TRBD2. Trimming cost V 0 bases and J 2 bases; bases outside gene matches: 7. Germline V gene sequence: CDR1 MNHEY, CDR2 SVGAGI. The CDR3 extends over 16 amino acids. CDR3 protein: CASSYSSGGTTYEQYF. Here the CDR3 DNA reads TGTGCCAGCAGTTACTCGAGCGGCGGGACTACCTACGAGCAGTACTTC.

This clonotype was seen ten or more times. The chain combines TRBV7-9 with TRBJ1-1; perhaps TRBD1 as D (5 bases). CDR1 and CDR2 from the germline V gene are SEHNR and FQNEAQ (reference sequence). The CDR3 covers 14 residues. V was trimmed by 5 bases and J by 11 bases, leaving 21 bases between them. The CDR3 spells CASSGERGVWVAFF. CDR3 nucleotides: TGTGCCAGCAGCGGGGAAAGAGGGGTGTGGGTTGCTTTCTTT.

CDR3 DNA sequence: TGTGCCAGCAGTGAAGGGTCGGGCGGGGGGAACACCGGGGAGCTGTTTTTT. Its protein product is CASSEGSGGGNTGELFF. The chain uses TRBV6-1 and TRBJ2-2, with TRBD2 matching over 7 bases. With 1 base clipped from V and 1 base from J, the junction kept 6 bases outside the gene matches. Germline-derived CDR1 and CDR2 are MNHNS and SASEGT. The CDR3 runs to 17 residues.

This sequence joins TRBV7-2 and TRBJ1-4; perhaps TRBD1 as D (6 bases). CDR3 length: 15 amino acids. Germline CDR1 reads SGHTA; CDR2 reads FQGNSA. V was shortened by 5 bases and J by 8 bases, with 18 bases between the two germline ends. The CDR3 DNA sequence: TGTGCCAGCAGCCTAGGAAGGGGGGCAGACGAAAAACTGTTTTTT. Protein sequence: CASSLGRGADEKLFF.

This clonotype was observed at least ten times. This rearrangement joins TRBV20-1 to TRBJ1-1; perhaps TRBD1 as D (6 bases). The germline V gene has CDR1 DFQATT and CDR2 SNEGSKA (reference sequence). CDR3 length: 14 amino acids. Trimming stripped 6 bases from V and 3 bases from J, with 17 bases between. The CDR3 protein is CSARWGTGYTEAFF. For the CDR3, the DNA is TGCAGTGCCAGGTGGGGTACAGGGTACACTGAAGCTTTCTTT.

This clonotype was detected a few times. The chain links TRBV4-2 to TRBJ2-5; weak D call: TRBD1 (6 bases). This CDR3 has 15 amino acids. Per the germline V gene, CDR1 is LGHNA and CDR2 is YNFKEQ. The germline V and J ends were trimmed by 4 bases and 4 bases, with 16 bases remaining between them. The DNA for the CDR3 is TGTGCCAGCAGCCCGAGAGGTCCAGGGGTAGAGACCCAGTACTTC. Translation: CASSPRGPGVETQYF.

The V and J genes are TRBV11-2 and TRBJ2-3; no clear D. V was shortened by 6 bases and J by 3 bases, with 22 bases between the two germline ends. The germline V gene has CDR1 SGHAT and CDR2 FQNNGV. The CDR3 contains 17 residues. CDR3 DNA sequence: TGTGCCAGCAGTCCTCTGAGAGACCCAGCAGCGACAGATACGCAGTATTTT. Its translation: CASSPLRDPAATDTQYF.

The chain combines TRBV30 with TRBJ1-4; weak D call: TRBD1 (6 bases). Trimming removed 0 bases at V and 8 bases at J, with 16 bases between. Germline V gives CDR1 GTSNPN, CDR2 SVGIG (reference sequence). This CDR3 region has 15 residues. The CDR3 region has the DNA TGTGCCTGGAGTGTACAGGGCAGGGCGAGGGAAAAACTGTTTTTT. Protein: CAWSVQGRAREKLFF.

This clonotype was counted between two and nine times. The CDR3 spells CASSTAGRSNEKLFF. CDR3 in DNA: TGTGCCAGCAGCACGGCAGGGAGGTCTAATGAAAAACTGTTTTTT. This sequence joins TRBV11-1 and TRBJ1-4, with D possibly being TRBD1 (5 bases). The germline V gene encodes CDR1 SGHAT and CDR2 FQDESV (reference sequence). This CDR3 is built from 15 residues. Trimming shortened V by 5 bases and J by 3 bases, and 13 bases separated the two germline ends. Filled out from reference TRBV11-1 and TRBJ1-4, the complete variable domain reads EAEVAQSPRYKITEKSQAVAFWCDPISGHATLYWYRQILGQGPELLVQFQDESVVDDSQLPKDRFSAERLKGVDSTLKIQPAELGDSAMYLCASSTAGRSNEKLFFGSGTQLSVL.

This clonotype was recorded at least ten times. CDR3 protein: CASSLAAGGTYEQYF. The DNA for the CDR3 is TGCGCCAGCAGCTTAGCAGCGGGGGGAACCTACGAGCAGTACTTC. V and J are TRBV5-1 and TRBJ2-7; 9 bases match TRBD2. The CDR3 covers 15 residues. CDR1 is SGHRS, CDR2 YFSETQ, per germline. Trimming took 2 bases from V and 2 from J; bases not matched to a gene: 5.